The T cell receptor (beta chain) described here comes from a study of beta chain features in type 1 diabetes. Sorted CD4+ subsets: naive, central memory, regulatory, stem cell-like memory (CD45RO/CCR7/CD25/CD127/CD95/CD27 panel). Expressed TCRB transcripts were sequenced, since all the RNA that had been isolated was reverse transcribed. Method: immunoSEQ multiplex PCR; TCRdb's copy keeps in-frame clones and lacks some. This table holds more than 130,000 clones, 6.9% found once. Looked up from germline, CDR1 is LNHDA and CDR2 is SQIVND (reference sequence). The CDR3 consists of 15 residues. Trimming cost V 3 bases and J 5 bases, with 13 bases left between them.

This receptor was taken from a woman aged 25 to 39 in good health. Sequencing was performed on central memory CD4+ T cells from blood. The chain uses TRBV19 and TRBJ1-4; D ambiguous. CDR3 sequence reads: CASSIDTVLNEKLFF. In DNA, the CDR3 is TGTGCCAGTAGTATCGACACCGTCTTAAATGAAAAACTGTTTTTT.